The 14 T cell receptor beta chains given below trace back to one sample, sequenced in a study of blood T cell repertoires in COVID-19. The table came from immunoSEQ multiplex PCR; TCRdb's copy has only in-frame clones and leaves some out. The sample gives 78,000 or so clones, over 80% of which show up once; around 9.7% is in the top ten. The sample taken for sequencing was peripheral blood. These receptors all come from a human donor in a cohort sampled during active COVID-19.

This clone was observed a single time. The chain couples TRBV11-2 to TRBJ2-3; weak D call: TRBD2 (5 bases). The CDR3 length is 11 residues. Germline CDR1 and CDR2: SGHAT and FQNNGV. With 5 bases removed from V and 6 bases from J, the gap between germline ends came to 6 bases. The CDR3 DNA sequence: TGTGCCAGCAGCCGCGGGGATACGCAGTATTTT. The encoded protein is CASSRGDTQYF.

The chain carries TRBV28 and TRBJ2-3, with 11 positions matching TRBD2. V gave up 2 bases and J gave up 0 bases; unmatched junction bases: 4. Per germline, CDR1 MDHEN and CDR2 SYDVKM. This CDR3 is built from 17 residues. Here the CDR3 DNA reads TGTGCCAGCAGTTTAGGGCTAGCGGGGGGCAGCACAGATACGCAGTATTTT. Its translation is CASSLGLAGGSTDTQYF.

This clone has a handful of counts. The chain employs TRBV6-1 and TRBJ2-3, with D maybe TRBD2 (5 bases). CDR3 length: 17 amino acids. V lost 1 base and J lost 4, with 18 bases in between. Per the germline V gene, CDR1 is MNHNS and CDR2 is SASEGT. The CDR3 spells CASSEEAWAPEADTQYF. In DNA form, the CDR3 reads TGTGCCAGCAGTGAAGAAGCATGGGCACCGGAGGCAGATACGCAGTATTTT.

This clone was seen a single time. The CDR3 sequence: CASSAGLDQPQHF. CDR3 nucleotide sequence: TGTGCCAGCAGCGCAGGGTTAGATCAGCCCCAGCATTTT. This chain uses TRBV2 with TRBJ1-5; D may be TRBD1 (5 bases). This CDR3 has 13 amino acids. In germline, CDR1 is SNHLY, CDR2 FYNNEI. Trimming left V 6 bases short and J 5 bases short, with 11 bases between.

The chain joins TRBV11-3 to TRBJ2-3, with D unclear. Trimming took off 0 bases at V and 5 bases at J, with 6 bases between the two ends. CDR1 is SGHNT, CDR2 YENEEA, per germline. The CDR3 runs 13 residues. The DNA for the CDR3 is TGTGCCAGCAGCTTAGATCTAATAGATACGCAGTATTTT. Translating gives CASSLDLIDTQYF.

This chain links TRBV15 with TRBJ2-5; tentative D call: TRBD2 (6 bases). Trimming cost V 3 bases and J 4 bases, with 12 bases left between them. The germline CDR1 and CDR2 sequences are LNHNV and YYDKDF (reference sequence). CDR3 length equals 14 residues. This CDR3 is CATSRTTRGETQYF. As DNA, the CDR3 is TGTGCCACCAGCAGGACGACTAGAGGAGAGACCCAGTACTTC.

The V and J genes are TRBV5-5 and TRBJ2-1; D not certain. CDR1 is SGHKS, CDR2 YYEKEE, per germline (reference sequence). Trimming removed 4 bases at V and 0 bases at J, with 14 bases between. The CDR3 covers 16 residues. The DNA of the CDR3 is TGTGCCAGCAGCCCCAGAGGCGTTCCCTCCTACAATGAGCAGTTCTTC. Protein sequence: CASSPRGVPSYNEQFF.

This clone was observed a handful of times. The genes are TRBV6-5 and TRBJ2-6, with unresolved D. This CDR3 spans 15 amino acids. Germline CDR1 is MNHEY and CDR2 is SVGAGI. Trimming stripped 7 bases from V and 0 bases from J, with 10 bases between. The CDR3: CASTPSGSGANVLTF. The CDR3 bases are TGTGCCAGCACCCCGTCGGGCTCTGGGGCCAACGTCCTGACTTTC.

The V gene is TRBV11-3, the J gene TRBJ2-3, with a tentative D call TRBD2 (7 bases). The CDR3 runs 16 residues. CDR1 and CDR2 from the germline V gene are SGHNT and YENEEA. Between the trimmed V and J ends, which lost 0 bases and 5 bases, there was a span of 15 bases. The CDR3 loop is CASSLDGTGGQDTQYF. CDR3 DNA sequence: TGTGCCAGCAGCTTAGATGGTACGGGGGGACAAGATACGCAGTATTTT.

The gene calls are TRBV29-1 and TRBJ2-7; D call uncertain. V was clipped by 4 bases and J by 4 bases, with 8 bases between them. CDR3 length: 11 amino acids. CDR1 and CDR2 from the germline V gene are SQVTM and ANQGSEA. DNA of the CDR3: TGCAGCGTTGCCCCCCCTTACGAGCAGTACTTC. This codes for CSVAPPYEQYF.

This sequence joins TRBV7-9 and TRBJ1-4, with D uncertain. The V end was cut by 4 bases, the J end by 3 bases, with 9 bases between. CDR1 and CDR2 from the germline V gene are SEHNR and FQNEAQ (reference sequence). This CDR3 spans 14 amino acids. CDR3 residues: CASSSQAPNEKLFF. The CDR3 DNA follows: TGTGCCAGCAGCTCCCAGGCTCCTAATGAAAAACTGTTTTTT.

The chain carries TRBV10-3 and TRBJ1-1; TRBD1 matches 7 bases. This CDR3 contains 14 residues. V shed 6 bases and J 3 bases; nucleotides not matched to a gene: 7. Germline V gene lookup returns CDR1 ENHRY and CDR2 SYGVKD. The CDR3 sequence is CAIRLKQGYTEAFF. CDR3 nucleotides: TGTGCCATCAGGCTGAAACAGGGGTACACTGAAGCTTTCTTT.

The V call is TRBV15, the J call TRBJ2-1; 8 nucleotides match TRBD2. Germline values: CDR1 LNHNV, CDR2 YYDKDF (reference sequence). The CDR3 sequence is 16 residues long. V lost 0 bases to trimming and J lost 3 bases; unmatched junction nucleotides: 4. The CDR3 sequence is CATSRDRLASYNEQFF. CDR3 nucleotide sequence: TGTGCCACCAGCAGAGATCGACTAGCGAGCTACAATGAGCAGTTCTTC.

J is TRBJ1-3 and V is TRBV10-3, with a possible D match to TRBD1 (5 bases). This CDR3 contains 16 residues. The germline gives CDR1 ENHRY, CDR2 SYGVKD. V was pared by 0 bases and J by 10 bases, with 19 bases between. CDR3 in amino acids: CAISESTLRGGETIYF. The CDR3, as DNA: TGTGCCATCAGTGAGTCGACTCTTCGGGGGGGAGAGACCATATATTTT.